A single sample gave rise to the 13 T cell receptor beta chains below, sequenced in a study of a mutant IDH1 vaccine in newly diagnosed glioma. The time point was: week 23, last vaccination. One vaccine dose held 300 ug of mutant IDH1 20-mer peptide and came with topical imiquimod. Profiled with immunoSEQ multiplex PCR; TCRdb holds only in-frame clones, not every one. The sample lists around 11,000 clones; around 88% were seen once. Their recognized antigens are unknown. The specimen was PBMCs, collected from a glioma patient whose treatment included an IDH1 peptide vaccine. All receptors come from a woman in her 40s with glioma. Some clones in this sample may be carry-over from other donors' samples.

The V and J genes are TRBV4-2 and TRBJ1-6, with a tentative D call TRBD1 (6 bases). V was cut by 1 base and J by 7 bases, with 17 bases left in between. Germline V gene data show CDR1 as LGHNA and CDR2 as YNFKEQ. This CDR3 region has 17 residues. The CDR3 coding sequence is TGTGCCAGCAGCCAAGGCCCTAGACAGGCAAACAATTCACCCCTCCACTTT. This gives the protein CASSQGPRQANNSPLHF.

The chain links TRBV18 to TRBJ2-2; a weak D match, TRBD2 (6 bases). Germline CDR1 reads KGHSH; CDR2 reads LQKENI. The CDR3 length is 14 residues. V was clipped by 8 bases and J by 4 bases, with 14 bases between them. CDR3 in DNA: TGTGCCAGCGCCCGGACTACCCCCACCGGGGAGCTGTTTTTT. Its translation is CASARTTPTGELFF.

The CDR3 DNA follows: TGCAGCGTTGAAAGACAGAACACAGATACGCAGTATTTT. This codes for CSVERQNTDTQYF. The chain recombines TRBV29-1 with TRBJ2-3; D is possibly TRBD1 (5 bases). V was clipped by 2 bases and J by 2 bases, with 8 bases between them. The CDR3 length is 13 residues. CDR1 and CDR2 from the germline V gene are SQVTM and ANQGSEA.

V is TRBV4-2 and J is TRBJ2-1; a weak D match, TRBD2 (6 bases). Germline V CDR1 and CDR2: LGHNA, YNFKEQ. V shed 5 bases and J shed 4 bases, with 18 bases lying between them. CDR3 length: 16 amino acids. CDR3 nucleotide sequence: TGTGCCAGCAGCAACCACGCGGGGACTGCTTACAATGAGCAGTTCTTC. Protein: CASSNHAGTAYNEQFF.

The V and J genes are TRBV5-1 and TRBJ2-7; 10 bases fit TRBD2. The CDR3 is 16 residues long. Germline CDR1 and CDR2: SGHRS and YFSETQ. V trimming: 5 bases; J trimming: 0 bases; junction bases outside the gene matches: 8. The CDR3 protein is CASRIRTSGISYEQYF. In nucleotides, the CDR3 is TGCGCCAGCAGAATTAGGACTAGCGGCATCTCCTACGAGCAGTACTTC.

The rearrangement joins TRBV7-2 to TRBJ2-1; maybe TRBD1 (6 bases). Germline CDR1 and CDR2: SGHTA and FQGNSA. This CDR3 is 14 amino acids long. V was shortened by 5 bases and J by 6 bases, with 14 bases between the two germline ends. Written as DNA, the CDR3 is TGTGCCAGCAGCCCCGGGACAAGCCTCAATGAGCAGTTCTTC. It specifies CASSPGTSLNEQFF.

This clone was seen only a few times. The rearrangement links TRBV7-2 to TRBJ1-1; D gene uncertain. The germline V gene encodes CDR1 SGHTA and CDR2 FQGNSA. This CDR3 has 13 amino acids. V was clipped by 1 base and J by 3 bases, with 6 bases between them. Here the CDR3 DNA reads TGTGCCAGCAGCTTAGGAGGACACACTGAAGCTTTCTTT. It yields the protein CASSLGGHTEAFF.

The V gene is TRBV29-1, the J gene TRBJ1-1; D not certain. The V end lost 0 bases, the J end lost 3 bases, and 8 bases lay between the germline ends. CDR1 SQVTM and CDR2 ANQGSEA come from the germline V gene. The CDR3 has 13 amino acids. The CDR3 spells CSVEDGVYTEAFF. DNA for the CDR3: TGCAGCGTTGAAGACGGGGTGTACACTGAAGCTTTCTTT.

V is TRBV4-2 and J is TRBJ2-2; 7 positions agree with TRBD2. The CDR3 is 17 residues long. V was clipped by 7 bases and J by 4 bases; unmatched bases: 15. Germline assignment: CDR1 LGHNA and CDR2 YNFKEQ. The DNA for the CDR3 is TGTGCCAGCACCCACTGGGGGGTTAGCGGGTCCACCGGGGAGCTGTTTTTT. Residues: CASTHWGVSGSTGELFF.

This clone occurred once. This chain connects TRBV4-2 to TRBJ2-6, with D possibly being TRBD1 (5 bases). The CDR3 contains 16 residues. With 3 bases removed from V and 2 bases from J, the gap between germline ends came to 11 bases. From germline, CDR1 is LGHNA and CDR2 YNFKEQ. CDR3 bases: TGTGCCAGCAGCCATTCTACAGGCACTGGGGCCAACGTCCTGACTTTC. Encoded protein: CASSHSTGTGANVLTF.

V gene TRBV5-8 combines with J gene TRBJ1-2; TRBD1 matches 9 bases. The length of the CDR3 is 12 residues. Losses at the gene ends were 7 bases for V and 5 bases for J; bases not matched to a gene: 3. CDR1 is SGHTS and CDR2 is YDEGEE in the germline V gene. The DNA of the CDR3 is TGTGCCAGCGGGACAGGGTGGTATGGCTACACCTTC. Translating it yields CASGTGWYGYTF.

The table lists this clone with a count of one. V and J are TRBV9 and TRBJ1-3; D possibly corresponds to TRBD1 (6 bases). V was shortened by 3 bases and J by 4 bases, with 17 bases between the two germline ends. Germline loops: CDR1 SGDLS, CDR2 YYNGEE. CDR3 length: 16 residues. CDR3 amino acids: CASSGPPTGAGNTIYF. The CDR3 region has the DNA TGTGCCAGCAGCGGCCCCCCGACAGGCGCGGGAAACACCATATATTTT.

In DNA form, the CDR3 reads TGTGCTAGTGGTTCAACAGGGGTGGACAATGAGCAGTTCTTC. It specifies CASGSTGVDNEQFF. The V gene is TRBV12-5, the J gene TRBJ2-1; 7 bases are shared with TRBD1. J gave up 5 bases and V 4 bases, and 5 bases lay outside the gene matches. The CDR3 has 14 amino acids. Germline CDR1 and CDR2: LGHNT and FRNRAP.